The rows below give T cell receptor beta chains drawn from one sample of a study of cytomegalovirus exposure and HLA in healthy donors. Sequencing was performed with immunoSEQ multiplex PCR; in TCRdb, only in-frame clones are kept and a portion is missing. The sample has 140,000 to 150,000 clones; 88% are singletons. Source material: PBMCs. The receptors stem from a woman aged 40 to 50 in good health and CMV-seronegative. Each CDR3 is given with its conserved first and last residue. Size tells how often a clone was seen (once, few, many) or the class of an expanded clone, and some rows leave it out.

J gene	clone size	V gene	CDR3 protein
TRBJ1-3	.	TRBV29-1	CSVEPGTGNTIYF
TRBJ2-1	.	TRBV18	CASSPPGGSYNEQFF
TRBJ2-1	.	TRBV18	CASTDSGRAYNEQFF
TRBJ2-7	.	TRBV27	CASRLAGANSYEQYF
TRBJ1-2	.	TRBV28	CASSDTGLYGYTF
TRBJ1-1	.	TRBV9	CASSVGQVNTEAFF
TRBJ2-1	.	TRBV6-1	CASRGGSSGNEQFF
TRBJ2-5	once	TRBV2	CASSEGGRRETQYF
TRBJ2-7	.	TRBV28	CASSLTPLAGEQYF
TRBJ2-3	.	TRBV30	CAWSVSSEADTQYF
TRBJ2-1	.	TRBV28	CASSLGQGANEQFF
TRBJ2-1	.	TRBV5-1	CASSRSLAGVADNEQFF
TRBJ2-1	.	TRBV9	CASSPHLAGLSYNEQFF
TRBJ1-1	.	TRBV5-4	CASSLYFQGANTEAFF
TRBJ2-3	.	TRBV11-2	CASSLEGLAFPDTQYF
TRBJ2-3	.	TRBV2	CASSDGRFTDTQYF
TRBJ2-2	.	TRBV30	CAWGLHPAGELFF
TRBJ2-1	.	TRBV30	CACNHLAGAEYEQFF
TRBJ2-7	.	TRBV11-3	CASSLSGGTYEQYF
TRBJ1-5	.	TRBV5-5	CASSLVGRGLSNQPQHF
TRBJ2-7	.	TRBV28	CASSPPPGLSYEQYF
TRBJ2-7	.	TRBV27	CASSPEWTDSYEQYF
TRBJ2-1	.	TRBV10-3	CAISDQTVSYNEQFF
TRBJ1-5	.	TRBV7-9	CASSLGAGNQPQHF
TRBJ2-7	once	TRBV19	CASSTGASGNCEQYF
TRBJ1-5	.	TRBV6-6	CASSYETGFQHF
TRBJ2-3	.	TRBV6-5	CASTVAGGETQYF
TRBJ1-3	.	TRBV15	CATSRDKQGGGNTIYF
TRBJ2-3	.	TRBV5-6	CASSVAGTDTQYF
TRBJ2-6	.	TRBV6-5	CASSYAGGGANVLTF
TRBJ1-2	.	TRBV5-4	CASSQLQMSYTF
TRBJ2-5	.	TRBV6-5	CASSTEGTQYF
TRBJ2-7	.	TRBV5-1	CASSLGGLAVSYEQYF
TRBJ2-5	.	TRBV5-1	CASSLEPGQRQETQYF
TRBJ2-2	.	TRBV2	CASSEAGASGELFF
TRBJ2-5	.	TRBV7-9	CASSLRALQETQYF
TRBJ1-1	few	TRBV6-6	CASSLWEYTEAFF
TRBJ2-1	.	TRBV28	CASSLLGEGNEQFF
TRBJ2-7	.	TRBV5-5	CASSLVPAGGYEQYF
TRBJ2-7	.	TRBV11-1	CASSLTPTTLLLEQYF
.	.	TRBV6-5	CASSYSIRGGRGEQYF
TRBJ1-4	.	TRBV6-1	CASSGATNEKLFF
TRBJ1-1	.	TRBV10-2	CASRGDPTEAFF
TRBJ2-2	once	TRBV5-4	CASAPGHNTGELFF